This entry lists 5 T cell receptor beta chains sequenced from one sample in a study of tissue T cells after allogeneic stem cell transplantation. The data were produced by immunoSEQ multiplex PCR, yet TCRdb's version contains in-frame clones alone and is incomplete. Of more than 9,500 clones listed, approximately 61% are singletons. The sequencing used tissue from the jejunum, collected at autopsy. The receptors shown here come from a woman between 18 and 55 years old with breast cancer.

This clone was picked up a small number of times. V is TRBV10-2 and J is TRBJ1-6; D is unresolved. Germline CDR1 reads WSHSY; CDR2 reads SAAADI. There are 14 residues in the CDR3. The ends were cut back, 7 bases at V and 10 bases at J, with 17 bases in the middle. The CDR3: CASTIALLGSPLHF. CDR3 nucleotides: TGCGCCAGCACGATTGCCCTCTTGGGGTCACCCCTCCACTTT.

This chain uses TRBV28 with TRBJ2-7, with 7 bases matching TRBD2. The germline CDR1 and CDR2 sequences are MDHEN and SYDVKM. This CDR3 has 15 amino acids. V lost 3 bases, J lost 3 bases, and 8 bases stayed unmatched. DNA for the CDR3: TGTGCCAGCAGTTTCGGGGGAGCGGGGCTCTACGAGCAGTACTTC. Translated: CASSFGGAGLYEQYF.

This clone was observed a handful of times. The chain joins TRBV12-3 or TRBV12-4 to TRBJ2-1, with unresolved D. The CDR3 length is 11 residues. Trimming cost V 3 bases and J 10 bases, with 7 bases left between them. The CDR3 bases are TGTGCCAGCAGTTTCTTCCGGGAGCAGTTCTTC. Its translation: CASSFFREQFF.

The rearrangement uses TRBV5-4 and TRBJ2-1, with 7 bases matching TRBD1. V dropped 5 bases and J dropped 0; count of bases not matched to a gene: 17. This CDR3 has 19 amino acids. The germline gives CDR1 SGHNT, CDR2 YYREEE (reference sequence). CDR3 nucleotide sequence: TGTGCCAGCAGTTATAGGGGGCGACGGGGTGGCCGCTCCTACAATGAGCAGTTCTTC. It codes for CASSYRGRRGGRSYNEQFF. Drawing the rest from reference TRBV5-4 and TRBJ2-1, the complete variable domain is ETGVTQSPTHLIKTRGQQVTLRCSSQSGHNTVSWYQQALGQGPQFIFQYYREEENGRGNFPPRFSGLQFPNYSSELNVNALELDDSALYLCASSYRGRRGGRSYNEQFFGPGTRLTVL.

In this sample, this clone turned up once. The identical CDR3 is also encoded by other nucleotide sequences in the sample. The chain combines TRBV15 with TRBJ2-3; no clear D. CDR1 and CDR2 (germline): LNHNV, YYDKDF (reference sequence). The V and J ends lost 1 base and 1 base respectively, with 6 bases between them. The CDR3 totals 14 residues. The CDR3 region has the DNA TGTGCCACCAGCAGAGCTCGAGGCACAGATACGCAGTATTTT. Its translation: CATSRARGTDTQYF.